This T cell receptor beta chain comes out of a study of T cells in Graves' hyperthyroidism and ophthalmopathy. In its sample, this clonotype was seen many times. The V end was cut by 2 bases, the J end by 3 bases, with 9 bases between. Germline V gene data show CDR1 as MDHEN and CDR2 as SYDVKM. This CDR3 spans 14 amino acids. Extraction of PBMCs used more than 8.5 ml of fresh peripheral blood. Amplified TCR beta CDR3 regions derived from RNA transcripts. TCR CDR3 regions were first amplified by RT-PCR with HTBI primers. TCRdb re-called the multiplex PCR reads through MiXCR, storing one row per CDR3 protein. The data contain under 450,000 distinct CDR3 sequences, 15% to 19% of them singletons.

Specimen: blood. V and J are TRBV28 and TRBJ2-3, with D possibly being TRBD1 (6 bases). The TCR was taken from a woman aged 18-35 years with Graves' hyperthyroidism. CDR3 loop: CASSLTGTTDTQYF. CDR3 nucleotides: TGTGCCAGCAGTTTAACGGGGACAACAGATACGCAGTATTTT.